This entry lists 27 T cell receptor beta chains sequenced from one sample in a study of beta chain features in type 1 diabetes. Their antigen targets remain unknown. Overall study findings and caveats: There was a moderate but significant shortening of TCRB CDR3s in all four CD4+ subsets of Type 1 diabetes patients.

The study reverse transcribed the entire isolated RNA, so it sequenced expressed TCRB transcripts. The table came from immunoSEQ multiplex PCR; TCRdb's copy has only in-frame clones and leaves some out. The sample lists a few hundred thousand clones, roughly an eighth occurring once. Material for sequencing was naive CD4+ T cells from blood. The receptors were sampled from a woman aged 18-29 years with type 1 diabetes.

This clone occurred a few times. The chain's CDR3 is CASSPFGLLSSYEQYF. The DNA for the CDR3 is TGCGCCAGCAGCCCCTTCGGACTCTTGAGCTCCTACGAGCAGTACTTC. The chain carries TRBV4-1 and TRBJ2-7, with D maybe TRBD2 (5 bases). The V gene lost 4 bases and the J gene lost 0 bases, with 16 bases spanning the gap. Germline lookup yields CDR1 MGHRA and CDR2 YSYEKL. This CDR3 spans 16 amino acids.

The chain recombines TRBV6-5 with TRBJ2-1; the match to TRBD2 covers 7 bases. This CDR3 is 15 amino acids long. V dropped 6 bases and J dropped 0; count of bases not matched to a gene: 5. Germline V CDR1 and CDR2: MNHEY, SVGAGI. The CDR3 here is CASSLTSASYNEQFF. CDR3 DNA: TGTGCCAGCAGCCTTACTAGCGCCTCCTACAATGAGCAGTTCTTC.

The chain links TRBV9 to TRBJ2-7; 7 bases fit TRBD2. The germline V gene encodes CDR1 SGDLS and CDR2 YYNGEE. The CDR3 length is 15 residues. Trimming took 0 bases from V and 3 from J; bases not matched to a gene: 6. The CDR3 nucleotides are TGTGCCAGCAGCGTAGGGCCTAGCGGATTCTACGAGCAGTACTTC. Residues: CASSVGPSGFYEQYF.

This clone has a handful of counts. V usage is TRBV28 and J usage is TRBJ2-7; 8 nucleotides align to TRBD1. Per the germline V gene, CDR1 is MDHEN and CDR2 is SYDVKM. The CDR3 spans 15 residues. V trimming: 3 bases; J trimming: 4 bases; junction bases outside the gene matches: 8. The CDR3 spells CASSFPQGARYEQYF. CDR3 nucleotide sequence: TGTGCCAGCAGTTTCCCCCAGGGGGCTCGGTACGAGCAGTACTTC.

V and J are TRBV18 and TRBJ1-4; a weak D match, TRBD1 (6 bases). V was trimmed by 5 bases and J by 3 bases, leaving 10 bases between them. Germline V CDR1 and CDR2: KGHSH, LQKENI. The CDR3 totals 14 residues. The CDR3 nucleotides read TGTGCCAGCTCAGTGGGGGCCTCTAATGAAAAACTGTTTTTT. Protein: CASSVGASNEKLFF.

J is TRBJ2-1 and V is TRBV7-9, with TRBD2 matching over 8 bases. The CDR3 sequence is 15 residues long. Trimming cost V 5 bases and J 5 bases; bases outside gene matches: 8. The germline V gene has CDR1 SEHNR and CDR2 FQNEAQ (reference sequence). The CDR3 reads CASSNRGGENNEQFF. The CDR3 nucleotides are TGTGCCAGCAGCAACCGGGGGGGGGAGAACAATGAGCAGTTCTTC. Full variable domain (outside the CDR3, taken from reference TRBV7-9 and TRBJ2-1): DTGVSQNPRHKITKRGQNVTFRCDPISEHNRLYWYRQTLGQGPEFLTYFQNEAQLEKSRLLSDRFSAERPKGSFSTLEIQRTEQGDSAMYLCASSNRGGENNEQFFGPGTRLTVL.

This clone was picked up a small number of times. The chain links TRBV6-5 to TRBJ2-7; D unclear. Germline CDR1 and CDR2: MNHEY and SVGAGI. Trimming removed 0 bases at V and 0 bases at J, with 9 bases between. The CDR3 is made up of 15 amino acids. CDR3 sequence reads: CASSYSRLPSYEQYF. For the CDR3, the DNA is TGTGCCAGCAGTTACTCGCGGTTACCCTCCTACGAGCAGTACTTC.

This clone was detected only a few times. The V and J genes are TRBV10-3 and TRBJ2-2; D unclear. Trimming left V 2 bases short and J 8 bases short, with 9 bases between. Germline-derived CDR1 and CDR2 are ENHRY and SYGVKD. The CDR3 length is 13 residues. The CDR3 region is CAISEALAGELFF. The CDR3, as DNA: TGTGCCATCAGTGAGGCCCTGGCAGGGGAGCTGTTTTTT.

This clone has just a few counts. The chain couples TRBV20-1 to TRBJ2-1; D is undetermined. In germline, CDR1 is DFQATT, CDR2 SNEGSKA (reference sequence). V was clipped by 5 bases and J by 8 bases, with 10 bases between them. The CDR3 has 11 residues. The DNA of the CDR3 is TGCAGTGCTTTACGGGTCCATGAGCAGTTCTTC. It specifies CSALRVHEQFF.

The chain couples TRBV5-1 to TRBJ2-1; the match to TRBD2 covers 13 bases. CDR3 length: 17 residues. V gave up 4 bases and J gave up 3 bases; unmatched junction bases: 7. From germline, CDR1 is SGHRS and CDR2 YFSETQ. The CDR3 bases are TGCGCCAGCAGCCCGGGACTAGCGGGACCAGTCTACAATGAGCAGTTCTTC. This codes for CASSPGLAGPVYNEQFF.

This clone was counted only a few times. This same CDR3 is encoded by further DNA sequences in the sample. The chain employs TRBV5-1 and TRBJ2-7, with 7 nucleotides matching TRBD2. After removal of 0 bases from V and 1 base from J, the junction contained 1 base not matched to a gene. CDR1 SGHRS and CDR2 YFSETQ come from the germline V gene. This CDR3 contains 14 residues. Here the CDR3 DNA reads TGCGCCAGCAGCTTGGGACTAGCATCCTACGAGCAGTACTTC. Translated, it gives CASSLGLASYEQYF.

The chain combines TRBV7-2 with TRBJ2-3, with a tentative D call TRBD2 (6 bases). Germline V gene lookup returns CDR1 SGHTA and CDR2 FQGNSA. V was clipped by 3 bases and J by 4 bases, with 11 bases between them. This CDR3 is built from 14 residues. The CDR3 region has the DNA TGTGCCAGCAGCTTGTACGGGAGCGCAGATACGCAGTATTTT. Its protein is CASSLYGSADTQYF.

This clone was detected a few times. The chain is built from TRBV18 and TRBJ2-7; 13 nucleotides line up with TRBD2. This CDR3 is built from 15 residues. Germline CDR1 and CDR2: KGHSH and LQKENI. V dropped 3 bases and J dropped 5; count of bases not matched to a gene: 4. CDR3 sequence reads: CASSPGTSGIHEQYF. CDR3 nucleotides: TGTGCCAGCTCACCCGGGACTAGCGGGATCCACGAGCAGTACTTC.

This clone was seen only a few times. V and J are TRBV9 and TRBJ2-5; maybe TRBD1 (6 bases). The CDR3 consists of 19 residues. Germline-derived CDR1 and CDR2 are SGDLS and YYNGEE. Trimming took 2 bases from V and 5 from J, leaving 28 bases between them. This chain's CDR3 is CASSVQTPTTIGQPETQYF. The CDR3 region has the DNA TGTGCCAGCAGCGTTCAGACGCCTACTACCATCGGACAGCCGGAGACCCAGTACTTC.

This chain links TRBV19 with TRBJ1-1, with TRBD1 identical over 12 bases. Germline trimming cut 5 bases from V and 11 bases from J; bases unmatched to any gene: 6. The CDR3 totals 13 residues. Germline V gene lookup returns CDR1 LNHDA and CDR2 SQIVND (reference sequence). Here the CDR3 reads CASSGTGGGSAFF. The CDR3 DNA reads TGTGCCAGTAGTGGGACAGGGGGCGGATCCGCTTTCTTT.

The rearrangement joins TRBV28 to TRBJ1-1; no definite D call. Trimming left V 7 bases short and J 1 base short, with 4 bases between. CDR1 is MDHEN, CDR2 SYDVKM, per germline. The CDR3 runs to 11 residues. DNA for the CDR3: TGTGCCAGCACCCAGAACACTGAAGCTTTCTTT. Its translation: CASTQNTEAFF.

This chain connects TRBV5-1 to TRBJ1-1; no definite D call. The germline CDR1 and CDR2 sequences are SGHRS and YFSETQ. The V and J ends lost 3 bases and 1 base respectively, with 7 bases between them. The CDR3 is made up of 13 amino acids. The CDR3 loop reads CASSYDWNTEAFF. The CDR3 region has the DNA TGCGCCAGCAGCTATGACTGGAACACTGAAGCTTTCTTT.

The chain couples TRBV4-1 to TRBJ2-7, with a tentative D call TRBD2 (6 bases). Germline V gene data show CDR1 as MGHRA and CDR2 as YSYEKL. V was pared by 8 bases and J by 0 bases, with 14 bases between. This CDR3 comprises 14 residues. CDR3 nucleotides: TGCGCCAGCGCCCTAGCGCCTGCCTCCTACGAGCAGTACTTC. This sequence encodes CASALAPASYEQYF.

The chain uses TRBV19 and TRBJ2-5; weak D call: TRBD1 (6 bases). The V gene lost 8 bases and the J gene lost 2 bases, with 12 bases spanning the gap. The length of the CDR3 is 13 residues. Germline CDR1 and CDR2: LNHDA and SQIVND (reference sequence). The chain's CDR3 is CASSLRGQETQYF. The CDR3 coding sequence is TGTGCCAGTTCCCTGAGGGGGCAAGAGACCCAGTACTTC.

The chain couples TRBV15 to TRBJ1-5; 8 bases align to TRBD1. V shed 3 bases, J shed 5 bases, and the junction held 9 bases outside the gene matches. The CDR3 covers 16 residues. The germline V gene has CDR1 LNHNV and CDR2 YYDKDF (reference sequence). The DNA of the CDR3 is TGTGCCACCAGCAGGCTTGAGACAGGGGTACATCAGCCCCAGCATTTT. This gives the protein CATSRLETGVHQPQHF.

This clone has a handful of counts. This CDR3 reads CASSAAEETQYF. CDR3 sequence (DNA): TGTGCCAGCAGCGCGGCGGAAGAGACCCAGTACTTC. The J gene is TRBJ2-5, the V gene TRBV11-3; D is ambiguous. V shed 5 bases and J shed 3 bases, with 7 bases lying between them. This CDR3 spans 12 amino acids. CDR1 and CDR2 from the germline V gene are SGHNT and YENEEA.

This clone has more than one count but fewer than ten. The chain has TRBV21-1 and TRBJ1-4. TRBV21-1 is described as a pseudogene. CDR3 length: 11 residues. In nucleotides, the CDR3 is TGTGCCAGCAGCTCGGGGGAAAAACTGTTTTTT. Residues: CASSSGEKLFF.

V usage is TRBV27 and J usage is TRBJ2-7, with TRBD2 as a possible D gene (6 bases). Germline assignment: CDR1 MNHEY and CDR2 SMNVEV (reference sequence). The germline V and J ends were trimmed by 4 bases and 0 bases, with 10 bases remaining between them. The CDR3 totals 14 residues. CDR3 DNA: TGTGCCAGCAGTTCGGGACTTCACTCCTACGAGCAGTACTTC. Protein sequence: CASSSGLHSYEQYF.

This chain connects TRBV9 to TRBJ2-3; D not resolved. Germline V gene data show CDR1 as SGDLS and CDR2 as YYNGEE. The CDR3 extends over 16 amino acids. V was cut by 3 bases and J by 0 bases, with 14 bases left in between. The chain's CDR3 is CASSGSWASSTDTQYF. For the CDR3, the DNA is TGTGCCAGCAGCGGCTCATGGGCCTCCAGCACAGATACGCAGTATTTT.

J is TRBJ2-2 and V is TRBV4-3; 13 bases are a match to TRBD2. Germline lookup yields CDR1 LGHNA and CDR2 YSLEER. With V trimmed by 0 bases and J by 5 bases, 6 bases remained unmatched. There are 18 residues in the CDR3. CDR3 coding DNA: TGCGCCAGCAGCCAAGAGCAGACTAGCGGGGGGTCGACCGGGGAGCTGTTTTTT. It encodes CASSQEQTSGGSTGELFF.

This clone has a handful of counts. The chain couples TRBV18 to TRBJ2-5, with D unresolved. The length of the CDR3 is 12 residues. The germline V gene has CDR1 KGHSH and CDR2 LQKENI. Trimming removed 2 bases at V and 5 bases at J, with 6 bases between. In nucleotides, the CDR3 is TGTGCCAGCTCACCATATCGGGAGACCCAGTACTTC. This sequence encodes CASSPYRETQYF.

This chain connects TRBV11-3 to TRBJ2-3, with no clear D. V was cut by 4 bases and J by 3 bases, with 5 bases left in between. CDR1 and CDR2 from the germline V gene are SGHNT and YENEEA. The CDR3 runs 12 residues. Here the CDR3 reads CASSSQTDTQYF. The CDR3 DNA reads as TGTGCCAGCAGCTCACAGACAGATACGCAGTATTTT.